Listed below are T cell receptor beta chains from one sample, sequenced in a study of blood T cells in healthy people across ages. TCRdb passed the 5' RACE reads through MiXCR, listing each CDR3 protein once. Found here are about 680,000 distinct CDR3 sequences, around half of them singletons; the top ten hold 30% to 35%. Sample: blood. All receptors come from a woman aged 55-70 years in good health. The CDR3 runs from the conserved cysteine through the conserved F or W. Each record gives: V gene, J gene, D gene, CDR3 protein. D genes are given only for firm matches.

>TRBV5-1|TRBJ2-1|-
CASSLYRENEQFF
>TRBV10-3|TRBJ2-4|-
CAISEVRGAKNIQYF
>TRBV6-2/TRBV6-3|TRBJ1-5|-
CASRSSGHNSNQPQHF
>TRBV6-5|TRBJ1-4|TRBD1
CASSYSGGGGEKLFF
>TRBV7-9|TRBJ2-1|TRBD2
CASSLEGLGYNEQFF
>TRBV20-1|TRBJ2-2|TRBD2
CSARDLSSGRWTGELFF
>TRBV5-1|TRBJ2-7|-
CASSLSGSSSSDEQYF
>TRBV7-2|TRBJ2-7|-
CASSLGTLIYEQYF
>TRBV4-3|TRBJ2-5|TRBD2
CASSQAGGSREQYF
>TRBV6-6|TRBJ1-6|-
CASSYSRQGNSPLHF
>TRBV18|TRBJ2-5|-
CASSPPSWETQYF
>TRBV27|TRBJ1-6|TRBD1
CASRQGGNSPLHF
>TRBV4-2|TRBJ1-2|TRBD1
CASSQDGDRALNYGYTF
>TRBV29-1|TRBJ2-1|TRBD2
CSGGLVRNEQFF
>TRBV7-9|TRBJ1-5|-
CASSEGSTGNQPQHF
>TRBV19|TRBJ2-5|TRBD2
CASSQTASGKETQYF
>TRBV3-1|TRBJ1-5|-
CASSQQLGPNQPQHF
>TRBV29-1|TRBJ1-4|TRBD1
CSVKDRGSGPSNEKLFF
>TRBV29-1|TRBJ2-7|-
CSVRRQTGTSEQYF
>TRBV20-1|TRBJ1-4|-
CSARDQRNENLFF
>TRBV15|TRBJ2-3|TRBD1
CATSSGQGARADTQYF
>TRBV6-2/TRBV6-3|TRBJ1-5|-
CASSYKDSNQPQHF
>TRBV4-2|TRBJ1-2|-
CASSQFTDNYGYTF
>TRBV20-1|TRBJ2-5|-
CSARDYEGEETQYF
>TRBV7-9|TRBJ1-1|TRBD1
CASSPFGTGLIVTEAFF
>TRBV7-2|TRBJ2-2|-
CASSYTTPNTGELFF
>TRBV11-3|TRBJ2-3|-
CASRGLGDTQYF
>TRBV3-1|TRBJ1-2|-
CASSRSGPTIYGYTF
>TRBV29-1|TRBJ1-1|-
CSVEVQPGNTEAFF
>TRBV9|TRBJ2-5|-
CASSVVIGGEQYF
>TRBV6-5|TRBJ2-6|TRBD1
CASSYGTAGNSGANVLTF
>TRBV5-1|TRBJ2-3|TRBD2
CASSPTLWAGAGGDTQYF
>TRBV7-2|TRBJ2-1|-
CASTKEAGQRGQFF
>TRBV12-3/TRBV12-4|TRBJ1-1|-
CASSLDGRGAEAFF
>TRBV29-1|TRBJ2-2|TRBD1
CSVAPTGGLTGELFF
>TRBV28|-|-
CASSSRGGSDEQYF
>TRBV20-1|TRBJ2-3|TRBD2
CSARDLAGGPGDTQYF
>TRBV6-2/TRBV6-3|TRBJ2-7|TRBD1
CASSYGTGRNEQYF
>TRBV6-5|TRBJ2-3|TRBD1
CASGTGPADTQYF
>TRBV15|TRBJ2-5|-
CATSRDPGAETQYF
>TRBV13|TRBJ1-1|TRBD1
CASSYPGQGDTEAFF